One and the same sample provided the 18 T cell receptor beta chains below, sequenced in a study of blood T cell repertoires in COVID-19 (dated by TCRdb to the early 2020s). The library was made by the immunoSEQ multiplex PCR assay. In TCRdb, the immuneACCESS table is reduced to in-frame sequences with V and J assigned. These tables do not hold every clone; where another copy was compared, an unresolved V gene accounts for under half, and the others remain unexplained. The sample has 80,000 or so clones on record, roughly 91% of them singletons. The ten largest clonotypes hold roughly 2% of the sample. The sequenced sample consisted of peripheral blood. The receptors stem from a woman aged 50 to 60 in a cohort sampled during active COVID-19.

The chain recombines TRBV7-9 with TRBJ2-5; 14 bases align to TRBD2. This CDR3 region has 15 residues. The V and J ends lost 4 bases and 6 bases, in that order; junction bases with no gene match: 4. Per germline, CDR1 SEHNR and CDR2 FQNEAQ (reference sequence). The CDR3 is CASSYGLAGGKTQYF. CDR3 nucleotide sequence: TGTGCCAGCAGCTATGGACTAGCGGGGGGAAAGACCCAGTACTTC.

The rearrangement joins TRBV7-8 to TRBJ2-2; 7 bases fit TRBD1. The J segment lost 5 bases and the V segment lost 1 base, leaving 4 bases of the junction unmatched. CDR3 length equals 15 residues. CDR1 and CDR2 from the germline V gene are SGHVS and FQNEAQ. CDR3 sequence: CASSLGGTATGELFF. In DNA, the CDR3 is TGTGCCAGCAGCTTAGGGGGGACAGCGACCGGGGAGCTGTTTTTT.

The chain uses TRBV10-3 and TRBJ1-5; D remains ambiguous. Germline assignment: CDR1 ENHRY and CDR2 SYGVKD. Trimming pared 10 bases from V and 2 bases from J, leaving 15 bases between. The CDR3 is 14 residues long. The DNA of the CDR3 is TGTGCCACCCACCCAGGTTTTGGCAATCAGCCCCAGCATTTT. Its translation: CATHPGFGNQPQHF.

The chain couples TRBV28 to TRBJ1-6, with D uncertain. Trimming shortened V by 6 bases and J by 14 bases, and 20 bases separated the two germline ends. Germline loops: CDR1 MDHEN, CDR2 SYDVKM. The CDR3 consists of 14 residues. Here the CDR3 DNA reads TGTGCCAGCAGCCCCACCCCCGGTGAGGTCACCCTCCACTTT. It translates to CASSPTPGEVTLHF.

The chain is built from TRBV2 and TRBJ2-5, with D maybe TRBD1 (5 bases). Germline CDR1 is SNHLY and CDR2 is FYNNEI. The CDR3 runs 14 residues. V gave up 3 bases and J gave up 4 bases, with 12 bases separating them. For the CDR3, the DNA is TGTGCCAGCAGTGACCCCAGGGTTGCAGAGACCCAGTACTTC. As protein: CASSDPRVAETQYF.

CDR3 nucleotide sequence: TGTGCCAGCTCCTCGGACAGGGGGCGGGAGCAGTACTTC. It translates to CASSSDRGREQYF. The chain carries TRBV18 and TRBJ2-7; 11 bases are a match to TRBD1. The CDR3 sequence is 13 residues long. Germline loops: CDR1 KGHSH, CDR2 LQKENI. V lost 6 bases, J lost 7 bases, and 5 bases stayed unmatched.

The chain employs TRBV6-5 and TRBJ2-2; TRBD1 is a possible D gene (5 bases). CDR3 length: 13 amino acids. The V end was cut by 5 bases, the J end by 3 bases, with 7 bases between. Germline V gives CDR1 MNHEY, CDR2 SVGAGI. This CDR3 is CASSPQDTGELFF. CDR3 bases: TGTGCCAGCAGTCCACAGGACACCGGGGAGCTGTTTTTT.

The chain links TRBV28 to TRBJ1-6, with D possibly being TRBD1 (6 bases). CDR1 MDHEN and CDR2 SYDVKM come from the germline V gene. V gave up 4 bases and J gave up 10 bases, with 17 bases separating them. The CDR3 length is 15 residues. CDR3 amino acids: CASSSPAGESSPLHF. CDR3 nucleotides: TGTGCCAGCAGTTCCCCCGCAGGGGAGAGCTCACCCCTCCACTTT.

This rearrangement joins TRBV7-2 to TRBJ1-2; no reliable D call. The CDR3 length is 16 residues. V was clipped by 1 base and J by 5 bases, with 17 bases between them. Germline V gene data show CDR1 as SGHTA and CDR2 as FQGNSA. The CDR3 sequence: CASSLGTDSSIYGYTF. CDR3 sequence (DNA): TGTGCCAGCAGCTTAGGTACAGATTCCTCCATTTATGGCTACACCTTC.

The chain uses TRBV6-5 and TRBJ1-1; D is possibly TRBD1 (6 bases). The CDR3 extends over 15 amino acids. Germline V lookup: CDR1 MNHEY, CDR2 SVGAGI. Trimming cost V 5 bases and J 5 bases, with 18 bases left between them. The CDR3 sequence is CASSQGQGGRTEAFF. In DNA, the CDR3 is TGTGCCAGCAGTCAGGGGCAAGGCGGTAGGACTGAAGCTTTCTTT.

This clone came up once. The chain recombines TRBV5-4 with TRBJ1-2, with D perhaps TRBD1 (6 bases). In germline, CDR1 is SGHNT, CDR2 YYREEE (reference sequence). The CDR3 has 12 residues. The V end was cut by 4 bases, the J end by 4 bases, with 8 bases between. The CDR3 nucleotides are TGTGCCAGCAGCAAGGACAGCTATGGCTACACCTTC. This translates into CASSKDSYGYTF.

CDR3 sequence: CASRSWATEAFF. The CDR3 DNA reads TGTGCCAGCAGGTCATGGGCCACTGAAGCTTTCTTT. The chain uses TRBV12-3 or TRBV12-4 and TRBJ1-1; no firm D call. V was shortened by 6 bases and J by 4 bases, with 9 bases between the two germline ends. The CDR3 runs to 12 residues.

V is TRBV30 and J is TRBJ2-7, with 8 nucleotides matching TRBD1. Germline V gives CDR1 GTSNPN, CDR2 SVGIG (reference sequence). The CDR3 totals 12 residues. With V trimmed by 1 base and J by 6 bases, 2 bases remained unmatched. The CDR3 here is CAWSGQGTEQYF. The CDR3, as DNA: TGTGCCTGGAGTGGACAGGGGACCGAGCAGTACTTC.

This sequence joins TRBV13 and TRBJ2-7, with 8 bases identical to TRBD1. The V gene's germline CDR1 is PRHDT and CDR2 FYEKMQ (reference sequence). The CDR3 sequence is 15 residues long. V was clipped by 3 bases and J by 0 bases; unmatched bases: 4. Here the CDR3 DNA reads TGTGCCAGCAGCTTTACAGGGGGTAGCTCCTACGAGCAGTACTTC. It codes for CASSFTGGSSYEQYF.

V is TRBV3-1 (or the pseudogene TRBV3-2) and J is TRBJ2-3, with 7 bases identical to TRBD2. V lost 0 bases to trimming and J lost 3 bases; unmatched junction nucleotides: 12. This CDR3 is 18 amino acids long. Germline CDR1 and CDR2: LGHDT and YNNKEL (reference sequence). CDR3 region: CASSQDPPGGAGTDTQYF. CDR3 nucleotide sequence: TGTGCCAGCAGCCAAGATCCCCCGGGGGGTGCCGGAACAGATACGCAGTATTTT.

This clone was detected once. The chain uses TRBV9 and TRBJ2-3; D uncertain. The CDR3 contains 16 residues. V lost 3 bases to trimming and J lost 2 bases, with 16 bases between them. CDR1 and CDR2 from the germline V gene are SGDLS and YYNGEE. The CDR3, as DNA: TGTGCCAGCAGCGGAGAACGTCACGCCACCACAGATACGCAGTATTTT. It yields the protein CASSGERHATTDTQYF.

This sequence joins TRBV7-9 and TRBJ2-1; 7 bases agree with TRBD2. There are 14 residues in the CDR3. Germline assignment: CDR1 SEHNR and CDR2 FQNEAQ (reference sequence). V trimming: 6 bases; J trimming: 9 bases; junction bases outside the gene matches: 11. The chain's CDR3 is CASRGLAERGEQFF. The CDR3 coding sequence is TGTGCCAGCAGAGGTCTAGCGGAGAGGGGTGAGCAGTTCTTC.

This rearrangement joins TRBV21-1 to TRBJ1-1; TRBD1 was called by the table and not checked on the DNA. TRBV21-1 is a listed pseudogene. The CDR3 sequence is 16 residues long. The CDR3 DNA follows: TGTGCCAGCAGCAAAGACCGGGACAGGTTGAACACTGAAGCTTTCTTT. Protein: CASSKDRDRLNTEAFF.